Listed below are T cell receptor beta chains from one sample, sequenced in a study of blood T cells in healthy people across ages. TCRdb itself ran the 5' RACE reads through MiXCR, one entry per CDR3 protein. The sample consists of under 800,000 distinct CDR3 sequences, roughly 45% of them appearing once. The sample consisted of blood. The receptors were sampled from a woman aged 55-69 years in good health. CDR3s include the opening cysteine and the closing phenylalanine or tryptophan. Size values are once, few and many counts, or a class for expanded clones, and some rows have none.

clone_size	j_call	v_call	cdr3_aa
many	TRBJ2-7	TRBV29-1	CSASREPYEQYF
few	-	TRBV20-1	CSASKRDAAYEQYF
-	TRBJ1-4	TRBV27	CASSYGTGYEKLFF
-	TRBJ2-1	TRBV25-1	CASSEVGGYNEQFF
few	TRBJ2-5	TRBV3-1	CASSQYSGSFGETQYF
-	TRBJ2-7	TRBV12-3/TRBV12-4	CASSSPGDGTSEQYF
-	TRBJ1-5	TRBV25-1	CASSDLEENQPQHF
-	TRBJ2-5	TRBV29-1	CSVERSRTQYF
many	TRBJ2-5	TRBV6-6	CASMGGAEETQYF
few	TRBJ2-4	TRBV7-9	CASSLAGFAGNIQYF
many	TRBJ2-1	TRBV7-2	CASSLASGGYNEQFF
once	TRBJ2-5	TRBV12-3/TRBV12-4	CASTLGGGGRTQYF
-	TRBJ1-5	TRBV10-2	CASRGTDQPQHF
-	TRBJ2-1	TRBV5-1	CASSPTGTSPDEQFF
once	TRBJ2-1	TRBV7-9	CASTQSRGEQFF
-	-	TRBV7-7	CASSPQTGMETQYF
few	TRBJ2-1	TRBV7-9	CASSLSQGGEQFF
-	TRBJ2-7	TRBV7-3	CASSVVPRRYEQYF
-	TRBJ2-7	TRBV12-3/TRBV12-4	CASSLVAHLNRDEFPYEQYF
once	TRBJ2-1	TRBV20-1	CSARVGGLAGERGEQFF
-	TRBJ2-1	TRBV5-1	CASSLAGLAGYNEQFF
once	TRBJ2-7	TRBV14	CASSQAVEQYF
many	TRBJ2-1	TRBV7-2	CASSLDAGLAGSEQFF
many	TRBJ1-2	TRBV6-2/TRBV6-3	CASSYEVYGYTF
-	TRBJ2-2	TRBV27	CASCRGQLNTGELFF
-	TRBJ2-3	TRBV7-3	CASSLSSGTGTQYF
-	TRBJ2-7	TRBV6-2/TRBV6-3	CASSYGLGFFYEQYF
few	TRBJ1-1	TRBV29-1	CSVGGSLNTEAFF
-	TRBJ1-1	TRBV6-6	CAIRGRDSTEAFF